This T cell receptor beta chain derives from a study of prognosis after radiotherapy for stage I lung cancer. Notes on the study in general: The way patients used TRBV and TRBJ genes reportedly differed depending on whether they had metastases. Patients who developed distant metastases had lower Shannon entropy after stereotactic body radiation therapy.

Prior chemotherapy, radiotherapy and other malignancies were absent; CT and PET/CT showed node-negative disease. This clonotype was counted many times. What it binds is unknown. Germline V lookup: CDR1 SGHTA, CDR2 FQGNSA. V lost 1 base and J lost 10; bases outside the gene matches: 3. This CDR3 spans 14 amino acids. Genomic DNA provided the template from which TCR beta CDR3 was amplified by two-round multiplex PCR. Initially, in first-round PCR, primers specific to each TRBV and TRBJ gene were used. Using its own MiXCR run on the multiplex PCR reads, TCRdb lists one record per CDR3 protein. The sample holds about 51,000 distinct CDR3 sequences; about 37% are singletons and the top ten take 9.2%.

The sample was PBMCs, taken before or after stereotactic body radiation therapy (not recorded which). The chain couples TRBV7-2 to TRBJ1-6, with 8 bases that match TRBD1. This TCR came from a donor at least 50 years old with non-small cell lung cancer. The CDR3 DNA sequence: TGTGCCAGCAGCTTAGGTGACAGGGGATCACCCCTCCACTTT. Amino acids: CASSLGDRGSPLHF.